The clone carrying this TCR beta chain has only one observation. Per the original methods: Amplification of reference gene primers provided the estimated nucleated cell counts. The assay was immunoSEQ multiplex PCR, and TCRdb's table has in-frame clones only and misses some. That table furnishes V, J and clone size, whereas the DNA furnished D and trimming. The sample has over 70,000 clones, roughly three quarters seen once. The data are from a study of blood T cell repertoires in COVID-19. Study as a whole: PBMCs, B-cell-depleted T cells, or T cells provided the cDNA or gDNA that made up the material.

This CDR3 comprises 16 residues. The J segment lost 2 bases and the V segment lost 0 bases, leaving 6 bases of the junction unmatched. CDR1 is LGHNA and CDR2 is YNFKEQ in the germline V gene. A Seattle source enrolled patients during active infection and followed them longitudinally. Sequenced material: peripheral blood. This chain connects TRBV4-2 to TRBJ2-7; 8 bases fit TRBD1. The receptor's source is a man between 65 and 80 years old with COVID-19, enrolled during active disease. The CDR3 loop is CASSQEPGQAPYEQYF. CDR3 DNA: TGTGCCAGCAGCCAAGAACCGGGACAGGCCCCCTACGAGCAGTACTTC.